The 7 T cell receptor beta chains below come from one sample, sequenced in a study of blood T cells in healthy people across ages. Primers used in a second PCR of about 6 to 11 cycles were a sample-barcoded 5' primer and a J-beta primer mix. TCRdb fed the 5' RACE reads into MiXCR, producing one record per CDR3 protein. The table has some 1,500,000 distinct CDR3 sequences, less than 45% seen once. Source material: blood. The receptors here all came from a woman younger than 30 in good health.

This clonotype was observed a handful of times. The CDR3 region is CASRDWGTYEQYF. Here the CDR3 DNA reads TGTGCCAGCAGGGATTGGGGGACCTACGAGCAGTACTTC. The V call is TRBV6-5, the J call TRBJ2-4; perhaps D is TRBD1 or TRBD2 (5 bases each). The J call may be faulty, since TRBJ2-7 better matches the DNA end. Germline CDR1 reads MNHEY; CDR2 reads SVGAGI. The CDR3 spans 13 residues.

J is TRBJ2-4 and V is TRBV7-2, with 9 bases identical to TRBD1. The germline V gene encodes CDR1 SGHTA and CDR2 FQGNSA. This CDR3 has 15 amino acids. After removal of 0 bases from V and 7 bases from J, the junction contained 4 bases not matched to a gene. CDR3 in amino acids: CASSLAWTGVNIQYF. The CDR3 nucleotides are TGTGCCAGCAGCTTAGCATGGACAGGGGTCAACATTCAGTACTTC.

The CDR3 DNA is TGTGCCACCAGTGAACGCGGGAGTTCTAGCACAGATACGCAGTATTTT. As protein: CATSERGSSSTDTQYF. The rearrangement uses TRBV24-1 and TRBJ2-3; 7 bases map to TRBD2. The CDR3 has 16 amino acids. Germline CDR1 reads KGHDR; CDR2 reads SFDVKD. After removal of 4 bases from V and 0 bases from J, the junction contained 6 bases not matched to a gene.

This clonotype was detected only a few times. This rearrangement joins TRBV29-1 to TRBJ1-1, with D possibly matching TRBD1 (5 bases). V was trimmed by 6 bases and J by 3 bases, leaving 11 bases between them. The CDR3 spans 12 residues. The germline CDR1 and CDR2 sequences are SQVTM and ANQGSEA. Here the CDR3 reads CSVRRQYTEAFF. The CDR3 DNA reads TGCAGCGTCCGCAGACAGTACACTGAAGCTTTCTTT.

This clonotype has more than one count but fewer than ten. This chain connects TRBV7-9 to TRBJ2-1, with D uncertain. Germline CDR1 and CDR2: SEHNR and FQNEAQ (reference sequence). The CDR3 is 13 amino acids. V dropped 5 bases and J dropped 7 bases, with 12 bases sitting between them. CDR3 DNA: TGTGCCAGCAGCCCCAGCGCGGCGAATGAGCAGTTCTTC. This gives the protein CASSPSAANEQFF.

This chain links TRBV10-3 with TRBJ1-3; 7 bases map to TRBD1. Unmatched junction bases numbered 14, after V lost 4 bases and J lost 2 bases. This CDR3 is 18 amino acids long. Germline V gives CDR1 ENHRY, CDR2 SYGVKD. Here the CDR3 reads CAISAPPLQGLPGNTIYF. The CDR3 DNA reads as TGTGCCATCAGTGCCCCTCCTTTACAGGGGCTCCCTGGAAACACCATATATTTT.

The V gene is TRBV7-9, the J gene TRBJ2-1, with D unresolved. TRBJ2-7 matches the DNA end more closely, so the J call is doubtful. The CDR3 runs to 16 residues. Germline loops: CDR1 SEHNR, CDR2 FQNEAQ (reference sequence). The CDR3 loop is CAGTLLVGSSYNEQYF. The DNA of the CDR3 is TGTGCCGGCACCCTTCTAGTGGGTAGCTCCTACAATGAGCAGTACTTC.